The 5 T cell receptor beta chains below come from one sample, sequenced in a study of CD8+ T cells in alopecia areata (dated 2018 in TCRdb). The meaning of the sample's time point label: roughly 26 weeks on oral tofacitinib. The sample's treatment or condition, from its label and the paper: oral pan-JAK inhibitor, 5-10 mg twice daily. The library was prepared using the immunoSEQ multiplex PCR assay. RNA was extracted from all samples and reverse transcribed into cDNA, which served as template for TCR sequencing. TCRdb re-hosts the immuneACCESS table, in-frame sequences only. Its copies lack some clones; in the studies checked, an unresolved V gene accounts for under half of them, and the cause for the rest is not known. This sample holds some 190,000 clones; approximately 61% were observed only once. The ten largest clones represent over 1% of the sample. The material sequenced was CD4+ T cells sorted from blood, taken at week 24, from a patient treated with tofacitinib. The source is a human donor with alopecia areata.

This clone came up a few times. The CDR3 reads CASASGGLFLGYTF. In DNA form, the CDR3 reads TGTGCCAGCGCATCCGGGGGTTTATTTCTGGGCTACACCTTC. The chain combines TRBV7-2 with TRBJ1-2; possible D gene TRBD1, 5 bases. Germline lookup yields CDR1 SGHTA and CDR2 FQGNSA. Trimming pared 8 bases from V and 8 bases from J, leaving 21 bases between. The CDR3 has 14 residues.

Remarks on this clone: Other nucleotide sequences in the sample specify the same CDR3. This chain connects TRBV29-1 to TRBJ1-1; D may be TRBD1 (5 bases). Germline lookup yields CDR1 SQVTM and CDR2 ANQGSEA. The CDR3 contains 12 residues. V shed 6 bases and J shed 1 base, with 9 bases lying between them. CDR3 nucleotide sequence: TGCAGCGTCGGTCAGGGGAACACTGAAGCTTTCTTT. It encodes CSVGQGNTEAFF.

This clone was picked up one time. The V and J genes are TRBV29-1 and TRBJ1-2; D is unclear. V gave up 4 bases and J gave up 7 bases, with 10 bases separating them. Germline V gives CDR1 SQVTM, CDR2 ANQGSEA. This CDR3 has 11 amino acids. The CDR3: CSVVDISGYTF. The CDR3 region has the DNA TGCAGCGTTGTCGACATTAGTGGCTACACCTTC.

The rearrangement uses TRBV27 and TRBJ2-7; 10 bases are shared with TRBD1. The CDR3 extends over 16 amino acids. Germline assignment: CDR1 MNHEY and CDR2 SMNVEV (reference sequence). V was clipped by 4 bases and J by 3 bases; unmatched bases: 9. The CDR3 coding sequence is TGTGCCAGCAGTTCGCTCCTGGACAGGGGGTTCTACGAGCAGTACTTC. Translating gives CASSSLLDRGFYEQYF.

In this sample, this clone turned up once. The CDR3 spells CASSLGDRNQPQHF. In nucleotides, the CDR3 is TGCGCCAGCAGCTTGGGGGATCGCAATCAGCCCCAGCATTTT. V is TRBV5-1 and J is TRBJ1-5; the D is unclear. The CDR3 covers 14 residues. Germline V lookup: CDR1 SGHRS, CDR2 YFSETQ. The germline V and J ends were trimmed by 0 bases and 2 bases, with 6 bases remaining between them.